One sample yielded the 8 T cell receptor beta chains listed below, sequenced in a study of blood T cell repertoires in COVID-19. Repertoires were generated with immunoSEQ multiplex PCR, while TCRdb's copy carries only in-frame clones and drops some. Among approximately 100,000 clones listed, approximately 87% were seen once. Input material: peripheral blood. Source of these receptors: a woman aged 55-75 years with acute or convalescent COVID-19.

As regards this clone: The junction departs from germline at one end; a sequencing error may be responsible. The chain joins TRBV7-7 to TRBJ2-5; D unclear. CDR3 length: 15 residues. Germline lookup yields CDR1 SSHAT and CDR2 FNYEAQ (reference sequence). The CDR3 DNA follows: TGTGCTAGCAGCTTAGGCCGGGTCTTCGAAGAGACCCAGTACTTC. It translates to CASSLGRVFEETQYF. The full variable domain, rest sourced from reference TRBV7-7 and TRBJ2-5, is GAGVSQSPRYKVTKRGQDVTLRCDPISSHATLYWYQQALGQGPEFLTYFNYEAQPDKSGLPSDRFSAERPEGSISTLTIQRTEQRDSAMYRCASSLGRVFEETQYFGPGTRLLVL.

This clone occurred once. The chain has TRBV5-1 and TRBJ2-1, with 8 bases identical to TRBD2. The CDR3 contains 14 residues. V was pared by 0 bases and J by 10 bases, with 6 bases of the junction left unmatched. Germline CDR1 and CDR2: SGHRS and YFSETQ. The CDR3 here is CASSLESGSAEQFF. Here the CDR3 DNA reads TGCGCCAGCAGCTTGGAGAGCGGGAGCGCCGAGCAGTTCTTC.

The J gene is TRBJ2-7, the V gene TRBV18, with 8 bases fitting TRBD1. The CDR3 has 14 residues. Trimming removed 3 bases from V and 2 bases from J; junction bases left unmatched: 3. Germline V gene sequence: CDR1 KGHSH, CDR2 LQKENI. CDR3 bases: TGTGCCAGCTCACCCTCAGGGGGCGCCTACGAGCAGTACTTC. Its translation is CASSPSGGAYEQYF.

The V and J genes are TRBV5-1 and TRBJ1-4; 9 nucleotides agree with TRBD1. This CDR3 is 16 amino acids long. Per germline, CDR1 SGHRS and CDR2 YFSETQ. V was pared by 1 base and J by 8 bases, with 9 bases of the junction left unmatched. The CDR3 is CASSLTGTGMGEKLFF. The CDR3 DNA sequence: TGCGCCAGCAGCTTGACCGGGACAGGGATGGGGGAAAAACTGTTTTTT.

The CDR3 loop is CASSSTGLNTEAFF. As DNA, the CDR3 is TGTGCCAGCAGCTCGACAGGGCTGAACACTGAAGCTTTCTTT. V is TRBV11-3 and J is TRBJ1-1, with TRBD1 matching 7 bases. J was trimmed by 0 bases and V by 4 bases; bases with no gene match: 2. The CDR3 length is 14 residues. Germline V gene lookup returns CDR1 SGHNT and CDR2 YENEEA.

The chain employs TRBV3-1 (or the pseudogene TRBV3-2) and TRBJ1-2; the match to TRBD1 covers 7 bases. Germline V gene sequence: CDR1 LGHDT, CDR2 YNNKEL (reference sequence). J lost 4 bases, V lost 4 bases, and 9 bases had no gene match. The CDR3 is 15 amino acids. CDR3 residues: CASSPKGGILYGYTF. CDR3 coding DNA: TGTGCCAGCAGCCCCAAAGGGGGCATCCTCTATGGCTACACCTTC.

This clone was detected many times. The chain couples TRBV6-5 to TRBJ1-2; the D gene is possibly TRBD1 (5 bases). Trimming took off 2 bases at V and 5 bases at J, with 9 bases between the two ends. The CDR3 loop spans 13 amino acids. CDR1 is MNHEY, CDR2 SVGAGI, per germline. The CDR3 reads CASSYTGTYGYTF. CDR3 nucleotides: TGTGCCAGCAGTTACACCGGGACTTATGGCTACACCTTC.

The chain employs TRBV28 and TRBJ2-4, with 8 bases aligning to TRBD2. Germline V gives CDR1 MDHEN, CDR2 SYDVKM. After removal of 5 bases from V and 6 bases from J, the junction contained 6 bases not matched to a gene. The CDR3 has 14 residues. This CDR3 reads CASSPISGTNIQYF. The CDR3 coding sequence is TGTGCCAGCAGTCCGATTAGCGGGACAAACATTCAGTACTTC.